A selection of T cell receptor beta chains follows, all from one sample in a study of cytomegalovirus exposure and HLA in healthy donors. Sequencing was performed with immunoSEQ multiplex PCR; in TCRdb, only in-frame clones are kept and a portion is missing. Counted here are about 200,000 clones, roughly 12% occurring once; the ten biggest clones make up under 10%. The sequenced material came from PBMCs. These receptors originate from a man aged 50-60 years in good health and CMV-seropositive. CDR3s include the opening cysteine and the closing phenylalanine or tryptophan. The order of the fields is clone size, J gene, V gene, D gene, CDR3 protein, CDR3 DNA. D genes are given only for firm matches. Only part of the rows carry a size: once, few, many, or a class if the clone is expanded.

clone size: few; J gene: TRBJ2-6; V gene: TRBV19; D gene: TRBD2; CDR3 protein: CASSIGLAGLSGANVLTF; CDR3 DNA: TGTGCCAGTAGTATAGGGCTAGCGGGCCTCTCTGGGGCCAACGTCCTGACTTTC
clone size: few; J gene: TRBJ2-5; V gene: TRBV2; D gene: NA; CDR3 protein: CASSQSLRGETQYF; CDR3 DNA: TGTGCCAGCAGCCAATCCCTGCGGGGCGAGACCCAGTACTTC
clone size: few; J gene: TRBJ2-3; V gene: TRBV5-1; D gene: NA; CDR3 protein: CASSLEAGWADTQYF; CDR3 DNA: TGCGCCAGCAGCTTGGAGGCGGGGTGGGCAGATACGCAGTATTTT
clone size: NA; J gene: TRBJ2-1; V gene: TRBV9; D gene: TRBD2; CDR3 protein: CASSPRRTSGSSSYNEQFF; CDR3 DNA: TGTGCCAGCAGCCCGAGGCGGACTAGCGGTTCCAGCTCCTACAATGAGCAGTTCTTC
clone size: NA; J gene: TRBJ1-2; V gene: TRBV19; D gene: TRBD1; CDR3 protein: CASSRDSIYGYTF; CDR3 DNA: TGTGCCAGTAGCCGGGACAGCATCTATGGCTACACCTTC
clone size: NA; J gene: TRBJ1-5; V gene: TRBV5-6; D gene: TRBD1; CDR3 protein: CASSLGGYSNQPQHF; CDR3 DNA: TGTGCCAGCAGCTTAGGGGGCTATAGCAATCAGCCCCAGCATTTT
clone size: few; J gene: TRBJ1-6; V gene: TRBV7-9; D gene: NA; CDR3 protein: CASSQAGGNNSPLHF; CDR3 DNA: TGTGCCAGCAGCCAAGCGGGGGGCAATAATTCACCCCTCCACTTT
clone size: few; J gene: TRBJ2-3; V gene: TRBV5-5; D gene: NA; CDR3 protein: CASSLGTPGDTQYF; CDR3 DNA: TGTGCCAGCAGCTTAGGGACTCCGGGAGATACGCAGTATTTT
clone size: few; J gene: TRBJ2-5; V gene: TRBV5-4; D gene: NA; CDR3 protein: CASSLIAGVETQYF; CDR3 DNA: TGTGCCAGCAGCTTGATAGCAGGGGTGGAGACCCAGTACTTC
clone size: NA; J gene: TRBJ1-5; V gene: TRBV28; D gene: TRBD1; CDR3 protein: CASSQHLPDRERPQHF; CDR3 DNA: TGTGCCAGCAGTCAACACCTACCGGACAGGGAAAGGCCCCAGCATTTT
clone size: few; J gene: TRBJ2-1; V gene: TRBV7-2; D gene: TRBD1; CDR3 protein: CASSFRGSYNEQFF; CDR3 DNA: TGTGCCAGCAGCTTCAGGGGGTCCTACAATGAGCAGTTCTTC
clone size: few; J gene: TRBJ1-5; V gene: TRBV7-7; D gene: TRBD1; CDR3 protein: CASSLTGFRDF; CDR3 DNA: TGTGCTAGCAGCCTGACAGGGTTTCGGGATTTT
clone size: few; J gene: TRBJ2-2; V gene: TRBV2; D gene: NA; CDR3 protein: CASSEVRGATGELFF; CDR3 DNA: TGTGCCAGCAGTGAAGTCCGGGGGGCCACCGGGGAGCTGTTTTTT
clone size: few; J gene: TRBJ1-2; V gene: TRBV6-4; D gene: NA; CDR3 protein: CASSDSRGIPWTPPYGYTF; CDR3 DNA: TGTGCCAGCAGTGACTCGAGAGGGATTCCCTGGACCCCGCCCTATGGCTACACCTTC
clone size: few; J gene: TRBJ2-3; V gene: TRBV6-5; D gene: NA; CDR3 protein: CASSRGFLYTQYF; CDR3 DNA: TGTGCCAGCAGCAGGGGCTTCCTTTATACGCAGTATTTT
clone size: few; J gene: TRBJ2-7; V gene: TRBV5-4; D gene: NA; CDR3 protein: CASSPSLRANPYEQYF; CDR3 DNA: TGTGCCAGCAGCCCCTCATTGAGAGCTAATCCCTACGAGCAGTACTTC
clone size: NA; J gene: TRBJ1-1; V gene: TRBV25-1; D gene: TRBD1; CDR3 protein: CASSLGTDNTEAFF; CDR3 DNA: TGTGCCAGCAGCTTAGGGACAGACAACACTGAAGCTTTCTTT
clone size: few; J gene: TRBJ2-2; V gene: TRBV5-1; D gene: NA; CDR3 protein: CASSRTTDGELFF; CDR3 DNA: TGCGCCAGCAGCCGGACGACAGACGGGGAGCTGTTTTTT
clone size: NA; J gene: TRBJ2-3; V gene: TRBV5-1; D gene: NA; CDR3 protein: CASSLQYPGSPTDTQYF; CDR3 DNA: TGCGCCAGCAGCCTCCAATACCCGGGTTCTCCCACAGATACGCAGTATTTT
clone size: few; J gene: TRBJ1-4; V gene: TRBV28; D gene: TRBD1; CDR3 protein: CASSPLGTGNEKLFF; CDR3 DNA: TGTGCCAGCAGTCCTCTCGGGACAGGGAATGAAAAACTGTTTTTT
clone size: NA; J gene: TRBJ1-2; V gene: TRBV28; D gene: NA; CDR3 protein: CASRSGKPYGYTF; CDR3 DNA: TGTGCCAGCAGATCGGGAAAGCCCTATGGCTACACCTTC
clone size: few; J gene: TRBJ2-2; V gene: TRBV7-3; D gene: NA; CDR3 protein: CASSRRGQSAGELFF; CDR3 DNA: TGTGCCAGCAGCCGCCGTGGACAGTCTGCCGGGGAGCTGTTTTTT
clone size: NA; J gene: TRBJ2-2; V gene: TRBV5-4; D gene: NA; CDR3 protein: CASTPDTRGSGELFF; CDR3 DNA: TGTGCCAGCACCCCGGACACCCGTGGGTCCGGGGAGCTGTTTTTT
clone size: NA; J gene: TRBJ1-1; V gene: TRBV9; D gene: NA; CDR3 protein: CASSVGSGAPTEAFF; CDR3 DNA: TGTGCCAGCAGCGTAGGATCAGGGGCGCCCACTGAAGCTTTCTTT
clone size: few; J gene: TRBJ2-1; V gene: TRBV4-3; D gene: NA; CDR3 protein: CASSQGFYNEQFF; CDR3 DNA: TGCGCCAGCAGCCAGGGCTTCTACAATGAGCAGTTCTTC
clone size: few; J gene: TRBJ1-3; V gene: TRBV5-4; D gene: NA; CDR3 protein: CASSGKQGEGTGNTIYF; CDR3 DNA: TGTGCCAGCAGCGGTAAACAGGGAGAGGGGACTGGAAACACCATATATTTT
clone size: NA; J gene: TRBJ2-2; V gene: TRBV7-9; D gene: TRBD1; CDR3 protein: CASSLTPGRGRVNTGELFF; CDR3 DNA: TGTGCCAGCAGCTTAACCCCGGGCAGGGGGCGCGTGAACACCGGGGAGCTGTTTTTT
clone size: NA; J gene: TRBJ1-5; V gene: TRBV5-5; D gene: NA; CDR3 protein: CASSLAPYSNQPQHF; CDR3 DNA: TGTGCCAGCAGCTTGGCTCCCTATAGCAATCAGCCCCAGCATTTT
clone size: few; J gene: TRBJ2-5; V gene: TRBV6-6; D gene: TRBD2; CDR3 protein: CASSPNGLAEETQYF; CDR3 DNA: TGTGCCAGCAGCCCAAATGGACTAGCGGAAGAGACCCAGTACTTC
clone size: NA; J gene: TRBJ2-3; V gene: TRBV14; D gene: TRBD2; CDR3 protein: CASSSGLAFRTDTQYF; CDR3 DNA: TGTGCCAGCAGCTCGGGACTAGCGTTCCGCACAGATACGCAGTATTTT
clone size: NA; J gene: TRBJ2-5; V gene: TRBV29-1; D gene: NA; CDR3 protein: CSVDYTGRQETQYF; CDR3 DNA: TGCAGCGTTGATTATACAGGACGTCAAGAGACCCAGTACTTC
clone size: NA; J gene: TRBJ2-3; V gene: TRBV11-2; D gene: NA; CDR3 protein: CASSLVFGVITDTQYF; CDR3 DNA: TGTGCCAGCAGCTTAGTATTCGGGGTGATCACAGATACGCAGTATTTT
clone size: NA; J gene: TRBJ2-7; V gene: TRBV6-1; D gene: NA; CDR3 protein: CASSESQLYEQYF; CDR3 DNA: TGTGCCAGCAGTGAAAGCCAACTCTACGAGCAGTACTTC
clone size: few; J gene: TRBJ1-6; V gene: TRBV28; D gene: NA; CDR3 protein: CASSLSGSSYNSPLHF; CDR3 DNA: TGTGCCAGCAGTTTGAGTGGGAGCTCCTATAATTCACCCCTCCACTTT
clone size: few; J gene: TRBJ2-3; V gene: TRBV11-3; D gene: NA; CDR3 protein: CASSFDSSTDTQYF; CDR3 DNA: TGTGCCAGCAGCTTCGACAGTAGCACAGATACGCAGTATTTT
clone size: few; J gene: TRBJ2-6; V gene: TRBV7-2; D gene: NA; CDR3 protein: CASSQGRGGANVLTF; CDR3 DNA: TGTGCCAGCAGCCAGGGGAGAGGTGGGGCCAACGTCCTGACTTTC
clone size: NA; J gene: TRBJ2-3; V gene: TRBV2; D gene: NA; CDR3 protein: CASSDARVKDTQYF; CDR3 DNA: TGTGCCAGCAGTGATGCCAGGGTAAAGGATACGCAGTATTTT
clone size: few; J gene: TRBJ1-6; V gene: TRBV11-3; D gene: NA; CDR3 protein: CASSLKDRFNSPLHF; CDR3 DNA: TGTGCCAGCAGCTTAAAGGACAGATTCAATTCACCCCTCCACTTT
clone size: NA; J gene: TRBJ1-5; V gene: TRBV9; D gene: NA; CDR3 protein: CASSAAGQGQPQHF; CDR3 DNA: TGTGCCAGCAGCGCGGCGGGTCAGGGGCAGCCCCAGCATTTT
clone size: few; J gene: TRBJ1-5; V gene: TRBV28; D gene: TRBD1; CDR3 protein: CASSWDRGHQPQHF; CDR3 DNA: TGTGCCAGCAGTTGGGACAGGGGGCATCAGCCCCAGCATTTT
clone size: NA; J gene: TRBJ2-1; V gene: TRBV9; D gene: TRBD2; CDR3 protein: CASSVVGTSDEQFF; CDR3 DNA: TGTGCCAGCAGCGTAGTCGGGACTAGCGATGAGCAGTTCTTC
clone size: NA; J gene: TRBJ1-2; V gene: TRBV29-1; D gene: NA; CDR3 protein: CSVDGGGYTF; CDR3 DNA: TGCAGCGTTGACGGAGGTGGCTACACCTTC
clone size: NA; J gene: TRBJ2-2; V gene: TRBV6-5; D gene: NA; CDR3 protein: CASRLGLTNTGELFF; CDR3 DNA: TGTGCCAGCAGATTGGGGCTTACGAACACCGGGGAGCTGTTTTTT
clone size: few; J gene: TRBJ1-2; V gene: TRBV28; D gene: NA; CDR3 protein: CASLLGGAGNYGYTF; CDR3 DNA: TGTGCCAGCCTCCTTGGGGGGGCAGGCAACTATGGCTACACCTTC
clone size: NA; J gene: TRBJ2-1; V gene: TRBV29-1; D gene: TRBD2; CDR3 protein: CSVEPRGRNEQFF; CDR3 DNA: TGCAGCGTTGAACCGCGGGGGAGGAATGAGCAGTTCTTC